This paragraph reports one TCR beta chain. Its antigen is not identified. Using immunoSEQ multiplex PCR, the repertoire was profiled, and TCRdb retains in-frame clones only, with some absent. The sample holds tens of thousands of clones, around 69% seen once. This sample stems from a study of radiotherapy plus CTLA-4 blockade in lung cancer. Study outcomes and limitations: Tumor-origin TCR clones grew in blood after radiotherapy plus ipilimumab.

The source was peripheral blood, collected from a patient treated with radiotherapy plus ipilimumab. This TCR was sampled from a human donor with non-small cell lung cancer who had a complete response to radiotherapy plus ipilimumab.

This chain's CDR3 is CASSPRAGSPLGGANVLTF. CDR3 bases: TGTGCCAGCTCACCACGGGCAGGGTCCCCTTTGGGTGGGGCCAACGTCCTGACTTTC. The chain employs TRBV18 and TRBJ2-6, with D maybe TRBD1 (5 bases). There are 19 residues in the CDR3. Trimming took 1 base from V and 3 from J, leaving 19 bases between them. CDR1 is KGHSH and CDR2 is LQKENI in the germline V gene. Drawing the rest from reference TRBV18 and TRBJ2-6, the complete variable domain is NAGVMQNPRHLVRRRGQEARLRCSPMKGHSHVYWYRQLPEEGLKFMVYLQKENIIDESGMPKERFSAEFPKEGPSILRIQQVVRGDSAAYFCASSPRAGSPLGGANVLTFGAGSRLTVL.